Listed below are T cell receptor beta chains from one sample, sequenced in a study of cytomegalovirus exposure and HLA in healthy donors. TCRdb's copy holds only in-frame clones and misses some; the assay was immunoSEQ multiplex PCR. The sample yields 150,000 to 200,000 clones, roughly nine tenths seen once. The sample comprised PBMCs. These receptors came from a man younger than 30 in good health and CMV-seropositive. The CDR3 runs from the conserved cysteine through the conserved F or W. D genes are given only for firm matches. Clone size is given for some rows only: seen once, a few or many times, or a class if the clone is expanded.

>-|-|TRBJ2-4|TRBV5-4
TGTGCCAGCAGCTTCCTAGCTTCAGCCAAAAACATTCAGTACTTC
CASSFLASAKNIQYF
>-|-|TRBJ2-7|TRBV5-4
TGTGCCAGCAGCTTGGACAACAGAAACCTCGACGAGCAGTACTTC
CASSLDNRNLDEQYF
>TRBD1|-|TRBJ2-5|TRBV12-5
TGTGCTAGTGGTCCCGGGACAGCCCAAGAGACCCAGTACTTC
CASGPGTAQETQYF
>TRBD1|once|TRBJ1-2|TRBV19
TGTGCCAGCCGACGGGACAGGGAATTTAACTATGGCTACACCTTC
CASRRDREFNYGYTF
>TRBD1|-|TRBJ2-3|TRBV7-3
TGTGCCAGCAGCGGAAGGGGGCTTTCGGCGCAGTATTTT
CASSGRGLSAQYF
>-|once|TRBJ2-7|TRBV19
TGTGCCAGTAGTATGGGTGGCGGTGGCGGCGTCTACGAGCAGTACTTC
CASSMGGGGGVYEQYF
>TRBD2|-|TRBJ2-1|TRBV19
TGTGCCAGTAGTGCAGGACTAGCGAGGTCTGGGAATGAGCAGTTCTTC
CASSAGLARSGNEQFF
>-|-|TRBJ1-2|TRBV28
TGTGCCAGCAGTTTTTCGGGGGGGCGCGTCTATGGCTACACCTTC
CASSFSGGRVYGYTF
>-|-|TRBJ2-2|TRBV6-5
TGTGCCAGCAGTTACTCTCCCCAGACCGGGGAGCTGTTTTTT
CASSYSPQTGELFF
>TRBD1|-|TRBJ1-5|TRBV7-9
TGTGCCAGCAGCCTAGGGACAGGGCTTCAGCCCCAGCATTTT
CASSLGTGLQPQHF
>-|once|TRBJ2-3|TRBV27
TGTGCCAGCAGTTTTGGGGGGGCCTCGCCGGATACGCAGTATTTT
CASSFGGASPDTQYF
>-|-|TRBJ1-5|TRBV5-1
TGCGCCAGCAGCTTGGGGACAGATTATAGCAATCAGCCCCAGCATTTT
CASSLGTDYSNQPQHF
>-|-|TRBJ1-1|TRBV19
TGTGCCAGTAGTCCGTATTCCCCGAACACTGAAGCTTTCTTT
CASSPYSPNTEAFF
>TRBD2|once|TRBJ2-1|TRBV2
TGTGCCAGCAGTGACCCGAGGGGACTGCGGGAGCGACAAGTATACAATGAGCAGTTCTTC
CASSDPRGLRERQVYNEQFF
>TRBD2|-|TRBJ2-7|TRBV11-3
TGTGCCAGCAGCCTCAGGGGACTAGCGGGGACCTACGAGCAGTACTTC
CASSLRGLAGTYEQYF
>-|-|TRBJ1-3|TRBV12-2
TGTGCAAGTCGCCCCTCATCTAGGACAGGCTTTTGCTCTGGAAACACCATATATTTT
CASRPSSRTGFCSGNTIYF
>-|once|TRBJ2-2|TRBV6-6
TGTGCCAGCAGTATTACAGGGACCGGGGAGCTGTTTTTT
CASSITGTGELFF
>-|-|TRBJ2-7|TRBV5-6
TGTGCCAGCAGCTTTCGCCAGGTATGGTACGAGCAGTACTTC
CASSFRQVWYEQYF
>-|-|TRBJ1-4|TRBV6-5
TGTGCCAGCGGGTTGCGGAGGGCAGGCGAAAAACTGTTTTTT
CASGLRRAGEKLFF
>TRBD2|once|TRBJ2-7|TRBV28
TGTGCCAGCAGTTATCAACTAGCGGGGGGCGAGCAGTACTTC
CASSYQLAGGEQYF
>-|-|TRBJ1-5|TRBV4-1
TGCGCCAGCAGCCAAGGGGTCGCGGGGGCTCAGCCCCAGCATTTT
CASSQGVAGAQPQHF
>-|-|TRBJ2-1|TRBV11-2
TGTGCCAGCAGCCTCGGCTGGCAGGGTTTTAGTGAGCAGTTCTTC
CASSLGWQGFSEQFF
>-|-|TRBJ2-3|TRBV10-3
TGTGCCATCAGTGATCCCAGGGAAAGGGCAGATACGCAGTATTTT
CAISDPRERADTQYF
>-|-|TRBJ1-4|TRBV7-9
TGTGCCAGCTCGGGGGAAAAACTGTTTTTT
CASSGEKLFF
>TRBD2|-|TRBJ2-2|TRBV7-3
TGTGCCAGCAGCTCGACTAGCTCGGGCGGGGAGCTGTTTTTT
CASSSTSSGGELFF
>TRBD1|-|TRBJ2-5|TRBV2
TGTGCCAGCAGCCCCGGGACAGGGAGGGAGACCCAGTACTTC
CASSPGTGRETQYF